The rows below give T cell receptor beta chains drawn from one sample of a study of glioma-infiltrating T cells. MiXCR was run by TCRdb on the multiplex PCR reads, yielding one entry per CDR3 protein. Of about 140,000 distinct CDR3 sequences in the sample, 39% were seen once. Sequencing input: glioma tissue, nonneoplastic brain tissue, or PBMCs (not recorded which). All receptors come from a human donor with low-grade glioma or glioblastoma, undergoing nonglioma brain surgery, or in good health (not recorded which). CDR3s include the opening cysteine and the closing phenylalanine or tryptophan. The D gene is left open where the match is weak. Not all rows give a size; the values are once, few, many and, for expanded clones, a class.

few	TRBV27	NA	TRBJ2-7	CASSLRGPRISYEQYF	TGTGCCAGCAGTTTAAGAGGTCCCCGAATCTCCTACGAGCAGTACTTC
NA	TRBV6-5	NA	TRBJ1-1	CASSYSSQASTEAFF	TGTGCCAGCAGTTACTCATCACAGGCTAGTACTGAAGCTTTCTTT
few	TRBV29-1	TRBD2	TRBJ2-1	CSVRAGASYNEQFF	TGCAGCGTCCGAGCGGGGGCCTCCTACAATGAGCAGTTCTTC
NA	TRBV10-3	NA	TRBJ2-4	CAISVDSQDIQYF	TGTGCCATCAGTGTCGACAGCCAGGACATTCAGTACTTC
NA	TRBV7-6	TRBD1	TRBJ2-7	CASSFQGAEQYF	TGTGCCAGCAGCTTCCAGGGGGCAGAGCAGTACTTC
NA	TRBV6-2/TRBV6-3	NA	TRBJ2-7	CASSYSMGRTYEQYF	TGTGCCAGCAGTTACTCGATGGGGCGCACCTACGAGCAGTACTTC
NA	TRBV10-3	TRBD2	TRBJ2-3	CAISVRTSGRGTDTQYF	TGTGCCATCAGTGTCAGGACTAGCGGGAGAGGCACAGATACGCAGTATTTT
NA	TRBV4-1	TRBD1	TRBJ2-7	CASSLGTDTYEQYF	TGCGCCAGCAGCCTTGGGACAGACACCTACGAGCAGTACTTC
many	TRBV27	NA	TRBJ2-3	CASSLLGEVDTQYF	TGTGCCAGCAGTTTACTAGGGGAAGTAGATACGCAGTATTTT
NA	TRBV6-2/TRBV6-3	TRBD1	TRBJ1-1	CASSYYQTRQGSPGHTEAFF	TGTGCCAGCAGTTACTACCAAACGCGACAGGGGTCCCCGGGGCACACTGAAGCTTTCTTT
NA	TRBV20-1	NA	TRBJ2-3	CSATGTEATDTQYF	TGCAGTGCTACCGGGACTGAAGCCACAGATACGCAGTATTTT
NA	TRBV5-1	NA	TRBJ1-1	CASSMGHWNTEAFF	TGCGCCAGCAGCATGGGACATTGGAACACTGAAGCTTTCTTT
NA	TRBV4-2	NA	TRBJ1-2	CASSQARVQGINGYTF	TGTGCCAGCAGCCAAGCGAGGGTACAGGGAATTAATGGCTACACCTTC
NA	TRBV20-1	TRBD2	TRBJ2-3	CSARASGTSTDTQYF	TGCAGTGCTAGAGCTAGCGGGACAAGCACAGATACGCAGTATTTT
NA	TRBV6-2/TRBV6-3	TRBD1	TRBJ1-2	CASSTKRQGNGYTF	TGTGCCAGCTCAACGAAACGACAGGGGAATGGCTACACCTTC
NA	TRBV20-1	NA	TRBJ2-3	CSASPTDTQYF	TGCAGTGCTAGCCCCACAGATACGCAGTATTTT
NA	TRBV18	TRBD1	TRBJ1-1	CASSPPSTGSNTEAFF	TGTGCCAGCTCACCACCCTCGACAGGGTCGAACACTGAAGCTTTCTTT
few	TRBV6-2/TRBV6-3	NA	TRBJ1-3	CASSLSDSGNTIYF	TGTGCCAGCTCTTTATCGGACTCTGGAAACACCATATATTTT
NA	TRBV20-1	NA	TRBJ1-3	CSATAPRNSGNTIYF	TGCAGTGCTACAGCCCCTAGGAACTCTGGAAACACCATATATTTT
few	TRBV20-1	NA	TRBJ2-5	CSANRDDQETQYF	TGCAGTGCCAATCGGGACGACCAAGAGACCCAGTACTTC
few	TRBV2	NA	TRBJ1-2	CASSQQGRALYTF	TGTGCCAGCAGTCAACAAGGAAGGGCACTCTACACCTTC
few	TRBV6-1	NA	TRBJ2-2	CASSKGGEAGELFF	TGTGCCAGCAGTAAGGGGGGCGAGGCCGGGGAGCTGTTTTTT
NA	TRBV11-2	NA	TRBJ2-3	CASSLGVLTDTQYF	TGTGCCAGCAGCTTGGGGGTCCTCACAGATACGCAGTATTTT
NA	TRBV27	NA	TRBJ1-4	CASSLGVSGEKLFF	TGTGCCAGCAGTTTAGGTGTATCGGGTGAAAAACTGTTTTTT
NA	TRBV10-2	NA	TRBJ2-5	CASTSGEETQYF	TGCGCCAGCACCTCAGGGGAGGAGACCCAGTACTTC
NA	TRBV6-1	NA	TRBJ2-5	CASTFTGLETQYF	TGTGCCAGCACCTTTACAGGGCTAGAGACCCAGTACTTC
few	TRBV4-1	NA	TRBJ1-2	CASSQTGRYGYTF	TGCGCCAGCAGCCAAACAGGGAGGTATGGCTACACCTTC
NA	TRBV5-4	NA	TRBJ2-5	CASSVYQETQYF	TGTGCCAGCAGCGTTTACCAAGAGACCCAGTACTTC
NA	TRBV6-1	NA	TRBJ2-5	CASSRTINRKETQYF	TGTGCCAGCAGCCGCACTATTAACAGGAAAGAGACCCAGTACTTC
NA	TRBV19	TRBD2	TRBJ2-3	CASSISGLAGGSLTDTQYF	TGTGCCAGTAGTATATCTGGACTAGCGGGAGGTTCCCTAACAGATACGCAGTATTTT